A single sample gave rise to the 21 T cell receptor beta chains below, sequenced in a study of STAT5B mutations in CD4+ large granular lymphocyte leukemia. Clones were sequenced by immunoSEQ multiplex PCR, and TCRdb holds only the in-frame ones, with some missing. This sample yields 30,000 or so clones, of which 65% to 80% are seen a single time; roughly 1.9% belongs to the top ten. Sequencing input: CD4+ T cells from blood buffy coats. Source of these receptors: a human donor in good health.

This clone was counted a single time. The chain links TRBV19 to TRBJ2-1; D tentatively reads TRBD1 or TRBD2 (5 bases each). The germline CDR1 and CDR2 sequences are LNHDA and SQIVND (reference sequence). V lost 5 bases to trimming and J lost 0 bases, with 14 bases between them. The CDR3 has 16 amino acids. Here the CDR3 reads CASSPPRGSSYNEQFF. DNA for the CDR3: TGTGCCAGTAGTCCCCCGAGGGGTAGCTCCTACAATGAGCAGTTCTTC.

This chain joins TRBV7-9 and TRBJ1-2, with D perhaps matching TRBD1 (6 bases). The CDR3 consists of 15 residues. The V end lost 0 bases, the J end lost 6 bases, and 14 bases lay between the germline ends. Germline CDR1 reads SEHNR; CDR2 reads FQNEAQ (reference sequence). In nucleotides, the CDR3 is TGTGCCAGCAGCTTAGCCATGATACAGGGAAATGGCTACACCTTC. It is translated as CASSLAMIQGNGYTF.

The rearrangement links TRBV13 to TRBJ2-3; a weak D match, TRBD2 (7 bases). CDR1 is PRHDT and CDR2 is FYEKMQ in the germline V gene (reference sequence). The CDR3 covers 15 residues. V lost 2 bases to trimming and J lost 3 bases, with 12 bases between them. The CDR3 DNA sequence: TGTGCCAGCAGCTTAAACGGGGGGCATACAGATACGCAGTATTTT. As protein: CASSLNGGHTDTQYF.

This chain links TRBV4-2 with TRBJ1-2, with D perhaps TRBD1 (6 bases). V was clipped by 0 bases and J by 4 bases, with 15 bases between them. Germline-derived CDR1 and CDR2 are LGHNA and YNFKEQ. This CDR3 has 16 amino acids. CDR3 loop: CASSQEPGQPGYGYTF. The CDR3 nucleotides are TGTGCCAGCAGCCAAGAACCAGGACAGCCCGGCTATGGCTACACCTTC.

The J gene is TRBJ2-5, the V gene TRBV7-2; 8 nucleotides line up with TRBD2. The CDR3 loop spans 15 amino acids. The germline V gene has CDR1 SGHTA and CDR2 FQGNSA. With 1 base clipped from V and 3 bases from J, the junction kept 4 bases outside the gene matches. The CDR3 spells CASSLGLAGKETQYF. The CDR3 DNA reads TGTGCCAGCAGCTTAGGGCTAGCGGGCAAAGAGACCCAGTACTTC.

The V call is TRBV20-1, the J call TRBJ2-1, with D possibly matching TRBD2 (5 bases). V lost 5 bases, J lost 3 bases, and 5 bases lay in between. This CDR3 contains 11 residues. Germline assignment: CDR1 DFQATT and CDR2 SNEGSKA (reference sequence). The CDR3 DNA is TGCAGTGCTGGACTCTACAATGAGCAGTTCTTC. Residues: CSAGLYNEQFF.

The CDR3 here is CSVGTGSSYEQYF. The CDR3 nucleotides are TGCAGCGTCGGGACAGGGAGCTCCTACGAGCAGTACTTC. This chain joins TRBV29-1 and TRBJ2-7; 9 bases agree with TRBD1. This CDR3 region has 13 residues. V was clipped by 6 bases and J by 0 bases; unmatched bases: 3. Germline lookup yields CDR1 SQVTM and CDR2 ANQGSEA.

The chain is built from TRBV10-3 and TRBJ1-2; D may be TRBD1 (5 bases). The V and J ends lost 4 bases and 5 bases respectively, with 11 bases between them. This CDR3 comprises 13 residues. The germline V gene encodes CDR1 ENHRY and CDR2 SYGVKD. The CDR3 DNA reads TGTGCCATCAGTGGACAGAACGCTTATGGCTACACCTTC. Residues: CAISGQNAYGYTF.

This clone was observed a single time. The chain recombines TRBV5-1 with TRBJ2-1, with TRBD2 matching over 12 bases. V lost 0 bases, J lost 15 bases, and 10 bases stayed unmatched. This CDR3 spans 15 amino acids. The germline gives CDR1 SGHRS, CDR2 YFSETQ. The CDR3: CASSLVASGGAFPFF. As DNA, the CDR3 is TGCGCCAGCAGCTTGGTAGCTAGCGGGGGGGCCTTTCCGTTCTTC.

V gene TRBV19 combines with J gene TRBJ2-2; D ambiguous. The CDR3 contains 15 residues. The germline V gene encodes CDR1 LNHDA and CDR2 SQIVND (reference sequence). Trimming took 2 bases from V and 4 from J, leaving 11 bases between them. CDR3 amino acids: CASSIKKMSTGELFF. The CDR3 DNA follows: TGTGCCAGTAGTATAAAGAAGATGAGCACCGGGGAGCTGTTTTTT.

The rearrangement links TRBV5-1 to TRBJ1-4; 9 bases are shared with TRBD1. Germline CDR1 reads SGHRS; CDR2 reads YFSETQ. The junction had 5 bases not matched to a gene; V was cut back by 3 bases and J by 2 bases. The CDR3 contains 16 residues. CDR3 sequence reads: CASSSTGQGTNEKLFF. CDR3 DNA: TGCGCCAGCAGCTCTACGGGACAGGGTACTAATGAAAAACTGTTTTTT.

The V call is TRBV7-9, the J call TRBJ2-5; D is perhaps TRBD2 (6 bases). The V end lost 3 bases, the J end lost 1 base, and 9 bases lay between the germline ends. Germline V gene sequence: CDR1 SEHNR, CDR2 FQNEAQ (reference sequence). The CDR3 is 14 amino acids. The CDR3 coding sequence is TGTGCCAGCAGCTTTACAGCGGGCCAAGAGACCCAGTACTTC. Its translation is CASSFTAGQETQYF.

CDR3 loop: CASSVYGETQYF. CDR3 in DNA: TGTGCCAGCAGCGTATACGGAGAGACCCAGTACTTC. The chain employs TRBV9 and TRBJ2-5; no reliable D call. This CDR3 has 12 residues. V shed 1 base and J shed 4 bases, with 5 bases lying between them. Germline V lookup: CDR1 SGDLS, CDR2 YYNGEE.

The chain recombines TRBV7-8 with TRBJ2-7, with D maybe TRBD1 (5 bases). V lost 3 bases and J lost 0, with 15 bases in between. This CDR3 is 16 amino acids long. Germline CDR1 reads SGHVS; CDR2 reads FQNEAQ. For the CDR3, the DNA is TGTGCCAGCAGCTTTGTCGACAGTCCGACCTCCTACGAGCAGTACTTC. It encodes CASSFVDSPTSYEQYF.

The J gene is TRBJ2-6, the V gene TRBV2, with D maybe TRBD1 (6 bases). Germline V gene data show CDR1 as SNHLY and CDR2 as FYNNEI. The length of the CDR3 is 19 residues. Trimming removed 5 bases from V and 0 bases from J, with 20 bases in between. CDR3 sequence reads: CASSKSQQGRNSGANVLTF. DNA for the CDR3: TGTGCCAGCAGTAAAAGCCAACAGGGTAGGAACTCTGGGGCCAACGTCCTGACTTTC.

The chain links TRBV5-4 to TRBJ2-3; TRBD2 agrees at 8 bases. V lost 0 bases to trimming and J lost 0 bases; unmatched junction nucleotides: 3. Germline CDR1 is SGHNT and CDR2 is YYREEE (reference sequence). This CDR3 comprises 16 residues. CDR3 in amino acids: CASSLAGTRSTDTQYF. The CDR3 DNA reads TGTGCCAGCAGCTTGGCAGGGACTAGAAGCACAGATACGCAGTATTTT.

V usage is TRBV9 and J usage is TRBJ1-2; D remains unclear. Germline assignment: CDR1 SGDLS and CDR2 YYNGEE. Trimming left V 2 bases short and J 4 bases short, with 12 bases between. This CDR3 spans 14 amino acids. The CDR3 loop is CASSVHYGGYGYTF. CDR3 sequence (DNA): TGTGCCAGCAGCGTTCATTACGGTGGCTATGGCTACACCTTC.

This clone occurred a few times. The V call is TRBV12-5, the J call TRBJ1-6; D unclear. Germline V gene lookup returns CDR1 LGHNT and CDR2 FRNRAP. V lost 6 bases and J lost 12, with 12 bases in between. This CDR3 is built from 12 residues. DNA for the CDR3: TGTGCTAGTGGACTGGGCTGGGAACCCCTCCACTTT. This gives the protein CASGLGWEPLHF.

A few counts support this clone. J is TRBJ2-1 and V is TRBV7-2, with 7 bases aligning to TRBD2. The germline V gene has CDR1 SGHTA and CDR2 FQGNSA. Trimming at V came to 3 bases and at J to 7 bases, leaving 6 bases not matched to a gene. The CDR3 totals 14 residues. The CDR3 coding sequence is TGTGCCAGCAGCTTTGCTGGCGGGAGAAATGAGCAGTTCTTC. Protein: CASSFAGGRNEQFF.

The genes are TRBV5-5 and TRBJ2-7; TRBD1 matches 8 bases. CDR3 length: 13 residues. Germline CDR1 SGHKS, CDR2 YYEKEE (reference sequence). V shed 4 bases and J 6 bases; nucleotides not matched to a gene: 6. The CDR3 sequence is CASSTGQAVEQYF. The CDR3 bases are TGTGCCAGCAGCACGGGACAGGCCGTCGAGCAGTACTTC. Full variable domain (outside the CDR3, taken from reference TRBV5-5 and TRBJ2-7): DAGVTQSPTHLIKTRGQQVTLRCSPISGHKSVSWYQQVLGQGPQFIFQYYEKEERGRGNFPDRFSARQFPNYSSELNVNALLLGDSALYLCASSTGQAVEQYFGPGTRLTVT.

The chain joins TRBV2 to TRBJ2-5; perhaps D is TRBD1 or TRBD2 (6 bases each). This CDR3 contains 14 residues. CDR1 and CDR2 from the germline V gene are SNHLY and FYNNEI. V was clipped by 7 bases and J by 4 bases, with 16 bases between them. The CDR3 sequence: CASTRRGAPETQYF. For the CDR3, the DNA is TGTGCCAGCACCCGTAGGGGGGCTCCAGAGACCCAGTACTTC.